These T cell receptor beta chains were read from a single sample in a study of T cells in Graves' hyperthyroidism and ophthalmopathy. MiXCR, applied by TCRdb to the multiplex PCR reads, yields one record per CDR3 protein. The repertoire has 410,000 or so distinct CDR3 sequences, under 15% of them found once; the top ten carry 13%. Sequenced material: blood. The receptor source for this set is a man between 18 and 35 years old with Graves' ophthalmopathy. CDR3s include the opening cysteine and the closing phenylalanine or tryptophan. A D gene is named only where the DNA matches it firmly. A clone size is listed for some rows: how often the clone was seen (once, few, many), or a class if it is expanded.

J,length,V,D,size,CDR3,DNA
TRBJ2-3,17,TRBV5-6,NA,few,CASSLVRLSGVTDTQYF,TGTGCCAGCAGCTTGGTCCGGCTCTCCGGGGTCACAGATACGCAGTATTTT
TRBJ2-5,14,TRBV7-6,TRBD2,many,CASSSGGALETQYF,TGTGCCAGCAGTAGCGGGGGGGCCTTGGAGACCCAGTACTTC
TRBJ2-3,17,TRBV9,NA,NA,CASSEETGLIRTDTQYF,TGTGCCAGCAGCGAGGAGACAGGACTTATCCGCACAGATACGCAGTATTTT
TRBJ1-1,13,TRBV4-1,NA,many,CASSQDIYTEAFF,TGCGCCAGCAGCCAGGACATCTACACTGAAGCTTTCTTT
TRBJ2-2,17,TRBV5-6,TRBD2,NA,CASSFGLAGSNTGELFF,TGTGCCAGCAGCTTCGGACTAGCGGGTTCGAACACCGGGGAGCTGTTTTTT
TRBJ2-7,13,TRBV6-1,TRBD2,many,CASRVAGVYEQYF,TGTGCCAGCAGGGTAGCGGGAGTTTACGAGCAGTACTTC
TRBJ2-6,17,TRBV4-1,NA,once,CASSQGNGALGANVLTF,TGCGCCAGCAGCCAAGGCAACGGGGCTCTGGGAGCCAACGTCCTGACTTTC
TRBJ2-4,17,TRBV5-1,NA,many,CASSLGRWGLAKNIQYF,TGCGCCAGCAGCTTGGGAAGATGGGGACTCGCCAAAAACATTCAGTACTTC
TRBJ1-2,15,TRBV19,NA,NA,CASSMSAGTNYGYTF,TGTGCCAGTAGTATGTCGGCAGGCACTAACTATGGCTACACCTTC
TRBJ2-5,18,TRBV5-6,TRBD2,many,CASSLTLQLAGFQETQYF,TGTGCCAGCAGCTTGACCCTCCAGCTAGCGGGGTTTCAAGAGACCCAGTACTTC